These 13 T cell receptor beta chains originate from one sample sequenced in a study of cytomegalovirus exposure and HLA in healthy donors. 60 Vbeta and 13 Jbeta primers were used in PCR. Sequenced by immunoSEQ multiplex PCR; TCRdb stores in-frame clones only, minus some. The sample consists of some 20,000 clones, about 70% of them appearing once. The sequenced material came from PBMCs. Receptors originate from a man aged 18 to 29 in good health and CMV-seronegative.

The chain combines TRBV29-1 with TRBJ2-1, with TRBD2 identical over 15 bases. The CDR3 consists of 16 residues. Germline CDR1 reads SQVTM; CDR2 reads ANQGSEA. Trimming took 6 bases from V and 5 from J; bases not matched to a gene: 8. The CDR3 nucleotides read TGCAGCGTCACCGGACTAGCGGGGGGGAGCGACAATGAGCAGTTCTTC. Its translation is CSVTGLAGGSDNEQFF.

The chain combines TRBV5-6 with TRBJ2-7; 7 nucleotides match TRBD1. The V and J ends lost 4 bases and 4 bases, in that order; junction bases with no gene match: 14. CDR1 is SGHDT, CDR2 YYEEEE, per germline. This CDR3 has 16 residues. The CDR3 here is CASSPRGQSLFYEQYF. CDR3 coding DNA: TGTGCCAGCAGCCCGAGGGGACAGTCACTTTTTTACGAGCAGTACTTC.

V usage is TRBV30 and J usage is TRBJ2-5; no reliable D call. This CDR3 contains 17 residues. CDR1 is GTSNPN, CDR2 SVGIG, per germline (reference sequence). V was cut by 0 bases and J by 0 bases, with 17 bases left in between. The CDR3 sequence is CAWSVPRWASYQETQYF. For the CDR3, the DNA is TGTGCCTGGAGTGTCCCGCGATGGGCCTCGTACCAAGAGACCCAGTACTTC.

This sequence joins TRBV7-8 and TRBJ2-7; the D is unclear. The V end was cut by 0 bases, the J end by 0 bases, with 6 bases between. From germline, CDR1 is SGHVS and CDR2 FQNEAQ. The length of the CDR3 is 14 residues. The CDR3 reads CASSLARVSYEQYF. In DNA, the CDR3 is TGTGCCAGCAGCTTAGCTCGAGTCTCCTACGAGCAGTACTTC.

The V call is TRBV29-1, the J call TRBJ2-1; 8 nucleotides agree with TRBD1. Per the germline V gene, CDR1 is SQVTM and CDR2 is ANQGSEA. The CDR3 has 12 amino acids. V lost 5 bases, J lost 7 bases, and 4 bases stayed unmatched. The CDR3 loop is CSVFRQGNEQFF. CDR3 sequence (DNA): TGCAGCGTTTTTAGACAGGGGAATGAGCAGTTCTTC.

The genes are TRBV2 and TRBJ2-3, with 8 nucleotides matching TRBD2. The CDR3 extends over 16 amino acids. CDR1 SNHLY and CDR2 FYNNEI come from the germline V gene. V lost 6 bases and J lost 0; bases outside the gene matches: 8. The chain's CDR3 is CASRPTLAGSTDTQYF. The CDR3 DNA reads as TGTGCCAGCAGACCGACCCTAGCGGGTAGCACAGATACGCAGTATTTT.

This clone has a single count. The chain couples TRBV6-1 to TRBJ1-5, with D unresolved. Trimming stripped 0 bases from V and 11 bases from J, with 5 bases between. CDR1 and CDR2 from the germline V gene are MNHNS and SASEGT. CDR3 size: 11 residues. CDR3 DNA: TGTGCCAGCAGTGAAGCGCAGACCCAGCATTTT. Encoded protein: CASSEAQTQHF.

This sequence joins TRBV30 and TRBJ1-1; 8 bases are a match to TRBD1. Germline V CDR1 and CDR2: GTSNPN, SVGIG (reference sequence). The CDR3 is 13 residues long. The trim removed 4 bases at V and 7 bases at J, leaving 8 bases unmatched. DNA for the CDR3: TGTGCCTGGATCAACAGGGGGGGCGGTGAAGCTTTCTTT. Its protein is CAWINRGGGEAFF.

V is TRBV29-1 and J is TRBJ1-4; D not certain. Germline V lookup: CDR1 SQVTM, CDR2 ANQGSEA. The germline V and J ends were trimmed by 7 bases and 5 bases, with 5 bases remaining between them. The CDR3 is 10 amino acids. CDR3 coding DNA: TGCAGCGCTAGAAATGAAAAACTGTTTTTT. It codes for CSARNEKLFF.

This rearrangement joins TRBV6-5 to TRBJ2-5; possible D gene TRBD2, 6 bases. The CDR3 is 13 residues long. CDR1 and CDR2 (germline): MNHEY, SVGAGI. Trimming shortened V by 5 bases and J by 6 bases, and 13 bases separated the two germline ends. CDR3 loop: CASSRPSVQTQYF. CDR3 sequence (DNA): TGTGCCAGCAGTCGGCCTAGCGTCCAGACCCAGTACTTC.

CDR3 region: CASSATGTENTEAFF. The CDR3 DNA follows: TGTGCCAGCAGTGCTACCGGGACAGAGAACACTGAAGCTTTCTTT. The rearrangement uses TRBV2 and TRBJ1-1; 7 bases agree with TRBD1. V lost 4 bases, J lost 1 base, and 6 bases stayed unmatched. The CDR3 has 15 amino acids. Per the germline V gene, CDR1 is SNHLY and CDR2 is FYNNEI.

This chain joins TRBV29-1 and TRBJ1-3; D may be TRBD1 (5 bases). Germline V gives CDR1 SQVTM, CDR2 ANQGSEA. The CDR3 is 12 amino acids. V lost 4 bases to trimming and J lost 2 bases, with 6 bases between them. Here the CDR3 reads CSVVRAGNTIYF. The DNA for the CDR3 is TGCAGCGTTGTCAGGGCTGGAAACACCATATATTTT. The variable domain in full, with the rest retrieved from reference TRBV29-1 and TRBJ1-3, is SAVISQKPSRDICQRGTSLTIQCQVDSQVTMMFWYRQQPGQSLTLIATANQGSEATYESGFVIDKFPISRPNLTFSTLTVSNMSPEDSSIYLCSVVRAGNTIYFGEGSWLTVV.

The chain links TRBV30 to TRBJ1-5; 8 bases are a match to TRBD1. This CDR3 region has 13 residues. Looked up from germline, CDR1 is GTSNPN and CDR2 is SVGIG (reference sequence). J was trimmed by 7 bases and V by 1 base; bases with no gene match: 3. The CDR3 reads CAWSGQGPQPQHF. The DNA for the CDR3 is TGTGCCTGGAGTGGACAGGGGCCCCAGCCCCAGCATTTT.